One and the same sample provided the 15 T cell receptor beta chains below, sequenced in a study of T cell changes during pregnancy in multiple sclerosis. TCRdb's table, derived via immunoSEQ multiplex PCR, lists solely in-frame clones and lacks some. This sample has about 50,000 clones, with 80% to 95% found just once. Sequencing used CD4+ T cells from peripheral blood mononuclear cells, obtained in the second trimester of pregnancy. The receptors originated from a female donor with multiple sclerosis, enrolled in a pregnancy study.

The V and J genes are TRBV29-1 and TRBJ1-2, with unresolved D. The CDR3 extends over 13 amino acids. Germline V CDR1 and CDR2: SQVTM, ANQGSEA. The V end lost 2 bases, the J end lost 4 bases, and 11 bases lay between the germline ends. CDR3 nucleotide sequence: TGCAGCGTTGAAAATCAGGCAGCCTATGGCTACACCTTC. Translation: CSVENQAAYGYTF.

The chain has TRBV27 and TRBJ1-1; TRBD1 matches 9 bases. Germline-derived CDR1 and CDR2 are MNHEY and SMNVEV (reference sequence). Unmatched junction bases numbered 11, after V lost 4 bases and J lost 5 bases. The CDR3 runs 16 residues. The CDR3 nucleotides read TGTGCCAGCAGTTCCGGGACAGGGAAAGAACAGACTGAAGCTTTCTTT. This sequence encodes CASSSGTGKEQTEAFF.

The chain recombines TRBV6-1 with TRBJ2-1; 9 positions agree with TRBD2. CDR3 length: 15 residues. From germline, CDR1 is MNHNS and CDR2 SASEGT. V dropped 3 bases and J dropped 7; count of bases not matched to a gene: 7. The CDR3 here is CASSDLRGGKNEQFF. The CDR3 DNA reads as TGTGCCAGCAGTGATTTGCGGGGGGGCAAAAATGAGCAGTTCTTC.

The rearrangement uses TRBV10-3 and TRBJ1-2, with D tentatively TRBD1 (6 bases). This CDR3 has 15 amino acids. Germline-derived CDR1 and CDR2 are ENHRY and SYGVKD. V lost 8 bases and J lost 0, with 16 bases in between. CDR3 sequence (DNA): TGTGCCATCCGAGGAGGGGGGGTCTCTAACTATGGCTACACCTTC. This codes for CAIRGGGVSNYGYTF.

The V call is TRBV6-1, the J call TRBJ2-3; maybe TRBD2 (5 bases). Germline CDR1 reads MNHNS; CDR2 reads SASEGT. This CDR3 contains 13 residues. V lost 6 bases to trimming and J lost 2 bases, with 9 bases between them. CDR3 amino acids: CASRGRDTDTQYF. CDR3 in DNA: TGTGCCAGCAGGGGCCGGGACACAGATACGCAGTATTTT.

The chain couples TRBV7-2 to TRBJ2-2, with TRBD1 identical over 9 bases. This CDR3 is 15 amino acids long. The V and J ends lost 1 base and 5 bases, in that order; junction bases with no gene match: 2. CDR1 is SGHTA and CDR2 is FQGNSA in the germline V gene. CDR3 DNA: TGTGCCAGCAGCTTAGTCGGGACAGGGACCGGGGAGCTGTTTTTT. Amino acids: CASSLVGTGTGELFF.

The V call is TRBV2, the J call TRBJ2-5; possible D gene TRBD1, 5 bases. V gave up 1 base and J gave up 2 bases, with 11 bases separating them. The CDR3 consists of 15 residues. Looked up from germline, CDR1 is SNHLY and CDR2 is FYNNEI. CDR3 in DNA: TGTGCCAGCAGTGAAGGTTCCCAGGGACAAGAGACCCAGTACTTC. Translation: CASSEGSQGQETQYF.

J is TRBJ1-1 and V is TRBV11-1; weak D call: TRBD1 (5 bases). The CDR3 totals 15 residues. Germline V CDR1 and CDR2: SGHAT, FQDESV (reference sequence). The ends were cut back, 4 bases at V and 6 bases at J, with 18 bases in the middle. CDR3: CASSSRGRRGPEAFF. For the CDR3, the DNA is TGTGCCAGCAGCTCAAGGGGCCGTAGAGGCCCTGAAGCTTTCTTT. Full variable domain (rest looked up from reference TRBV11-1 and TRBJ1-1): EAEVAQSPRYKITEKSQAVAFWCDPISGHATLYWYRQILGQGPELLVQFQDESVVDDSQLPKDRFSAERLKGVDSTLKIQPAELGDSAMYLCASSSRGRRGPEAFFGQGTRLTVV.

CDR3 residues: CASSLQARGNTIYF. CDR3 DNA: TGTGCCAGCAGTTTACAGGCCAGAGGAAACACCATATATTTT. The rearrangement uses TRBV27 and TRBJ1-3; D gene ambiguous. Trimming cost V 2 bases and J 4 bases, with 9 bases left between them. Germline V lookup: CDR1 MNHEY, CDR2 SMNVEV (reference sequence). The CDR3 is 14 residues long.

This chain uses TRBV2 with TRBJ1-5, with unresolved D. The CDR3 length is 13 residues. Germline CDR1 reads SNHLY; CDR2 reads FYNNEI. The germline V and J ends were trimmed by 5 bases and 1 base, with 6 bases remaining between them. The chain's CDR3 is CASSNWSNQPQHF. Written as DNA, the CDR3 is TGTGCCAGCAGTAACTGGAGCAATCAGCCCCAGCATTTT.

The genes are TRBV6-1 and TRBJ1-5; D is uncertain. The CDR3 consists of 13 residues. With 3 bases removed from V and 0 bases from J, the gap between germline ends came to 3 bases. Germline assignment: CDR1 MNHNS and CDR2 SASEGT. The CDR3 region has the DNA TGTGCCAGCAGTGACAGTAGCAATCAGCCCCAGCATTTT. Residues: CASSDSSNQPQHF.

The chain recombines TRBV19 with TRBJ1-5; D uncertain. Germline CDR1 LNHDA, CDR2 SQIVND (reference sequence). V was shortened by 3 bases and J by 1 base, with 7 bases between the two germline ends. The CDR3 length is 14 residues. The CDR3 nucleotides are TGTGCCAGTAGTATCCCACAGAGCAATCAGCCCCAGCATTTT. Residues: CASSIPQSNQPQHF.

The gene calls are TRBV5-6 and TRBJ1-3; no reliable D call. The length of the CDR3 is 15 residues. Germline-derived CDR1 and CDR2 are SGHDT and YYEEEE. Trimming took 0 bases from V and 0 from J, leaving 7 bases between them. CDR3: CASSLGLFSGNTIYF. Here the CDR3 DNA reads TGTGCCAGCAGCTTGGGACTATTCTCTGGAAACACCATATATTTT.

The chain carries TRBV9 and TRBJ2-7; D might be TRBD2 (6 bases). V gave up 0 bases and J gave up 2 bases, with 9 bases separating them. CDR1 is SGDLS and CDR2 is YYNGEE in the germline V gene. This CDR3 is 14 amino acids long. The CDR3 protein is CASSVAGGTYEQYF. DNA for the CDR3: TGTGCCAGCAGCGTAGCTGGGGGGACCTACGAGCAGTACTTC.

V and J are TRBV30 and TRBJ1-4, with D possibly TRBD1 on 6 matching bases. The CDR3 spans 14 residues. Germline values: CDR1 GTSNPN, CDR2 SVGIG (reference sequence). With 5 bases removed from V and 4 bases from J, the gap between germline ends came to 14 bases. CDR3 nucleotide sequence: TGTGCCTGGGGGCCCGACAGGAGTAATGAAAAACTGTTTTTT. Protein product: CAWGPDRSNEKLFF. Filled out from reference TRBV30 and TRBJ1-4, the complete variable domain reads SQTIHQWPATLVQPVGSPLSLECTVEGTSNPNLYWYRQAAGRGLQLLFYSVGIGQISSEVPQNLSASRPQDRQFILSSKKLLLSDSGFYLCAWGPDRSNEKLFFGSGTQLSVL.